The TCR beta chain under discussion was sequenced for a study of cytomegalovirus exposure and HLA in healthy donors. Each donor was healthy, and each was a bone marrow donor. Of note for this clone: Its antigen remains unknown.

Findings and limits, study-wide: Over 150 TCR beta chains were listed as cytomegalovirus-associated. An ancestry cluster, one associated with Asian ancestry, reportedly showed fewer N-insertions than the roughly 670-donor mean in a later analysis.

The primer mix had 60 Vbeta and 13 Jbeta primers. Clones were sequenced by immunoSEQ multiplex PCR, and TCRdb holds only the in-frame ones, with some missing. The sample has around 130,000 clones; under 90% are singletons. The junction had 8 bases not matched to a gene; V was cut back by 5 bases and J by 6 bases. This CDR3 has 16 amino acids. Germline assignment: CDR1 SGHVS and CDR2 FNYEAQ. The chain links TRBV7-6 to TRBJ2-1; 12 nucleotides align to TRBD2. Sequencing was done on a sample of PBMCs. The receptor's source is a man aged 18 to 30 in good health and CMV-seronegative. The CDR3 loop is CASSLTSGGSRNEQFF. The CDR3 nucleotides are TGTGCCAGCAGCCTCACTAGCGGGGGGTCGCGCAATGAGCAGTTCTTC.